Listed here is a single T cell receptor beta chain. Its antigen remains unidentified. The data were obtained in a study of CD8+ T cells in alopecia areata. For the study at large: Administration of oral tofacitinib to treated patients was at 5 to 10 mg twice daily. Whole-study results and caveats: Greater clonality was observed in lesional scalp samples, especially alopecia totalis/universalis, versus normal scalp.

The CDR3 has 11 amino acids. V was trimmed by 6 bases and J by 14 bases, leaving 11 bases between them. The V gene's germline CDR1 is ENHRY and CDR2 SYGVKD. Extracted RNA was reverse transcribed into cDNA, the sequencing template. Some clones are missing from TCRdb's copy, which holds only in-frame ones; the method was immunoSEQ multiplex PCR. The data show 150,000 to 160,000 clones, with about 53% seen just once and roughly a fifth held by the top ten. The study team obtained lesional scalp punch biopsies and peripheral blood from alopecia areata patients. The chain uses TRBV10-3 and TRBJ1-6; D remains ambiguous. This clonotype was obtained from a human donor with alopecia areata. This specimen was CD8+ T cells sorted from blood, taken at week 0. CDR3 region: CAISEDGSLHF. Here the CDR3 DNA reads TGTGCCATCAGCGAGGACGGATCCCTCCACTTT.